Below, one T cell receptor beta chain is given with its context. There is no known antigen for this receptor. No base quality information exists; no much larger clone differs at one position. This record belongs to a study of cytomegalovirus exposure and HLA in healthy donors (dated by TCRdb to about 2017). Background for the entire study: In an earlier analysis of around 540 of the donors, 250 to 350 Gb of sequence data and 90 million to 120 million unique TCR beta sequences from about 179 million T cells were reported. Rather than using new phenotypic data, the later analysis identified candidate immune exposures from TCR beta sequences and from how often those sequences occurred across donors. In an earlier analysis of 550 to 700 of the donors, high-throughput TCR beta sequencing was used to judge whether each TCR beta V gene segment behaved as functional or pseudogenic. In addition to the first cohort of around 670 subjects, a separate validation cohort of approximately 130 different subjects was used. The study combined high-throughput TCR immunosequencing, statistical association of individual TCRs with disease status, and machine learning to predict cytomegalovirus infection status. The aim of the study was to test whether cataloging public T cell receptors could identify signatures of past pathogen exposure. Genome-wide SNP genotypes for about 60% of the roughly 670 donors were used in a later genetic analysis, which treated that subset as a discovery cohort. Donor age, sex, ethnicity and CMV serostatus were collected together with the repertoire data. Using immunosequencing, the study profiled T cell repertoires from some 670 subjects and related those repertoires to cytomegalovirus serostatus. An early release that covered some 640 HLA-typed donors contained about 300 gigabases of sequencing data and tens of millions of unique TCR sequences. Every discovery cohort repertoire had been produced on one sequencing platform. Because of strong linkage in the cohort, a few DR-DQ haplotypes were treated as single units for association and clustering. A later analysis re-analyzed previously published TCR beta repertoires from hundreds of donors and added high-resolution HLA genotyping to study TCR occurrence patterns. Class I and class II HLA loci were covered by the typing at four-digit resolution. Among the roughly 380 genotyped donors, around 79% belonged to the genetic ancestry cluster associated with self-reported Caucasian donors. The number of typed donors differed by locus: roughly 620-630 for A, B, C, DRB1 and DQB1; 500 to 550 for DQA1; about 600 for DPA1; and roughly 470 for DPB1. Among about 400 genotyped donors of the cohort, an average of roughly 230,000 unique TCR beta nucleotide sequences was sequenced per donor, of which about 19% were non-productive. General study outcomes and caveats: Because HLA typing was unavailable for some donors at each locus, only the typed subset was used in association tests. A later analysis found that TCR association rates varied across HLA loci, with DRB1 alleles showing the most associated TCRs and HLA-C alleles the fewest. Immune exposure information for the cohort was limited to CMV serostatus. A later analysis found that most CMV-associated TCR beta chains appeared HLA-restricted, with HLA associations seemingly driven largely by CMV exposure. Strong co-occurrence of HLA alleles, especially DR and DQ, made assigning TCR associations to individual alleles difficult. A later genetic analysis reported fewer N-insertions in productive TCRs among donors in an Asian-associated ancestry cluster than the roughly 640-donor mean. In the study, approximately 160 TCR beta chains were listed as associated with cytomegalovirus. According to the authors, the approach could potentially be generalized to other disease states and immunological phenotypes. The cohort was sequenced for TCR beta chains only, and without alpha or paired-chain data the features that could be detected were limited. Some IMGT-functional V segments, including TRBV6-2 and TRBV6-3, could not be distinguished by the 87-base-pair reads and were therefore excluded. The sequencing pipeline was judged likely to have produced a cluster of highly shared sequence variants as a technical artifact. In an earlier analysis of 587 of the donors, most TCR beta V segments appeared in productive rearrangements about 87% or about 30% of the time, broadly matching IMGT annotations. Correlated functional status among segregating V segments might reflect linkage disequilibrium, but an unknown experimental factor could not be ruled out. Presence/absence analyses assumed roughly uniform sequencing depth across donors, an assumption that may not hold. Cytomegalovirus status was reported to be diagnosed by the classifier with high specificity and sensitivity in both the original and validation cohorts. A later analysis found that HLA-associated TCR beta chains were more clonally expanded and had lower generation probabilities than equally common non-associated chains. In a later analysis, several top co-occurrence clusters were reported to appear linked to parvovirus B19, influenza, CMV and Epstein-Barr virus. Most TCR sequences were seen in very few donors, while some public TCRs were found in many individuals. Because counts were too low, some 17 rarely observed V segments, including chromosome 9 orphons, were excluded from the earlier analysis of several hundred of the donors. A few of the identified cytomegalovirus-associated TCR beta chains were confirmed in vitro to be specific for cytomegalovirus antigens. V-gene and J-gene trimming of TCR beta chains was associated with a missense DCLRE1C variant in a later genetic analysis, and the association was replicated in an independent cohort. In a later analysis, 16,951 TCR beta sequences were associated with specific HLA alleles at a false discovery rate of 0.05. A further reported finding was that TCR beta sequences accurately predicted the HLA-A and HLA-B alleles for most subjects in the first cohort.

The cohort was made up of 666 healthy bone marrow donors. At the time of sampling, all cohort members were nominally healthy, though unrecorded immune exposures were likely present. The donor was CMV seropositive and was included in the group of almost 300 seropositive cohort members. Each donor provided a peripheral blood sample, and peripheral blood mononuclear cells were used for TCR beta sequencing. Genomic DNA extraction from the blood cell samples was performed with the Qiagen DNeasy Blood Extraction Kit. Receptor amplification or capture employed the immunoSEQ multiplex PCR assay. A mixture of 60 forward primers for TCR Vbeta segments and 13 reverse primers for TCR Jbeta segments was used in the multiplex PCR. The CDR3 region of rearranged TCR beta genes was amplified from genomic DNA with a multiplex PCR assay. On the Illumina HiSeq System, the amplified TCR beta libraries were sequenced as 87-base-pair reads. Turning to the authors' computational methods: A later analysis tallied tens of millions of unique TCR beta chains across the 666 repertoires, and some 12 million of those chains were shared by two or more donors. Raw reads were error-corrected and collapsed into unique sequences with a nearest-neighbor algorithm that merged closely related sequences to remove PCR and sequencing errors. CDR3 sequences were aligned to IMGT reference sequences to assign V, D and J gene segments. For a sequence to be retained, a match of at least six nucleotides was required to both a V gene segment and a J gene segment. A rearrangement counted as productive if the CDR3 had no stop codons and remained in frame with V and J, and every other rearrangement counted as non-productive. CDR3 was defined by IMGT convention, running from the second conserved V-encoded cysteine to the conserved J-encoded phenylalanine. The earlier analysis of a few hundred of the donors excluded any sequence lacking an unambiguous match to a single V gene segment. In an earlier analysis of several hundred of the donors, V segments were called functional above 56.7% productive rearrangements and were called segregating when the between-donor standard deviation exceeded 5%. To diagnose cytomegalovirus status from the catalog of TCR beta chain sequences, a statistical classification framework was built. In a later analysis, TCR nucleotide sequences were compared against IMGT/GENE-DB human TR gene sequences so that V and J genes could be assigned. Using the TCRdist pipeline, a later analysis assigned CDR3 sequences along with most-parsimonious VDJ recombination scenarios. In a later analysis, each TCR beta chain was defined by its CDR3 amino acid sequence together with its V-gene family, and reads lacking a unique V-gene family were excluded. A later analysis removed roughly 590 highly shared, low-generation-probability nucleotide sequences to deal with suspected cross-contamination and a sequencing artifact. In a later analysis, a clonal expansion index was calculated for each public chain from normalized within-repertoire ranks of inferred template counts. In a later analysis, generation probabilities were computed with a VDJ recombination model fitted to out-of-frame rearrangements, and the resulting probabilities were checked against IGoR. In a later analysis, TCR-TCR, TCR-HLA and TCR-CMV co-occurrence was scored with hypergeometric tests, and a repertoire-size bias correction was applied to TCR pairs. A later analysis estimated false discovery rates by permuting HLA or CMV assignments 20 times. In a later analysis, co-occurring TCRs were grouped using DBSCAN, and TCRdist sequence similarity was added for clustering within HLA-allele-positive subsets. Repertoires with fewer than 30,000 or more than 120,000 public chains, plus five repertoires with anomalous nucleotide sharing, were excluded from co-occurrence clustering. TCRdb retrieved this table from immuneACCESS and kept in-frame rearrangements only. Not all clones are present; in checked studies, unresolved V genes account for under half, and no reason is known for the remainder. From that table come the V and J calls and clone size; the DNA was used to work out D and trimming. In this sample the table shows around 200,000 clones, 82% of which occur a single time. The ten largest make up roughly 6% of the sample.

V is pared back by 0 bases and J by 8 bases, with 13 bases lying between the germline termini. The germline V gene (reference sequence) supplies CDR1 LNHNV and CDR2 YYDKDF. The CDR3 has 14 amino acids, counting the end cysteine and phenylalanine. This entry keeps only the CDR3 DNA: 42 bases, framed from base 1. This clonotype was obtained from a man aged 35 to 55 in good health and CMV-seropositive. The V and J segments used are TRBV15 and TRBJ1-2; a tentative D call is TRBD1 (6 bases match). Sample: PBMCs. The sequenced DNA is TGTGCCACCAGCAGAGATGAAACAGGGACGGGCTACACCTTC. The resulting protein is CATSRDETGTGYTF.